Below, 18 T cell receptor beta chains from the same sample are listed, as sequenced in a study of OX40 agonist ivuxolimab in advanced cancers. The method behind the library was the immunoSEQ multiplex PCR assay. Drawn from immuneACCESS, this table holds only the in-frame rearrangements with V and J called that TCRdb kept. Clones are partly lost; checked studies trace under half to an unresolved V gene and leave the rest unexplained. Here the sample has 70,000 or so clones; 65% to 85% occur a single time. 1.1% of the sample belongs to the ten largest clones. The sequences come from CD4+ or CD8+ T cells sorted from blood, collected in a trial of the OX40 agonist ivuxolimab. The receptors were gathered from an adult with an advanced solid tumor such as melanoma, head and neck, liver or kidney cancer.

Only a few counts were recorded for this clone. Other DNA sequences of this sample code for an identical CDR3. The chain links TRBV6-5 to TRBJ2-1; no clear D gene. Per the germline V gene, CDR1 is MNHEY and CDR2 is SVGAGI. The CDR3 consists of 15 residues. V was clipped by 2 bases and J by 0 bases, with 8 bases between them. The CDR3 loop reads CASSYRWSSYNEQFF. The CDR3 nucleotides read TGTGCCAGCAGTTACCGTTGGTCCTCCTACAATGAGCAGTTCTTC.

The V call is TRBV6-1, the J call TRBJ1-2; no reliable D call. CDR3 length: 14 amino acids. V was pared by 6 bases and J by 7 bases, with 18 bases between. Germline V gene sequence: CDR1 MNHNS, CDR2 SASEGT. CDR3 region: CASRRIVELGGYTF. CDR3 bases: TGTGCCAGCAGGAGGATTGTAGAGCTCGGTGGCTACACCTTC.

The chain combines TRBV6-6 with TRBJ2-7, with D perhaps matching TRBD2 (6 bases). Germline V gives CDR1 MNHNY, CDR2 SVGAGI (reference sequence). The length of the CDR3 is 15 residues. V was shortened by 2 bases and J by 7 bases, with 18 bases between the two germline ends. CDR3 bases: TGTGCCAGCAGTTACGTGGGAGCCCTTGGGGGGGAGCAGTACTTC. Translation gives CASSYVGALGGEQYF.

The table lists this clone with many counts. The chain carries TRBV5-5 and TRBJ2-2, with 9 bases matching TRBD1. The CDR3 is 16 amino acids. Germline CDR1 SGHKS, CDR2 YYEKEE (reference sequence). J lost 5 bases, V lost 2 bases, and 7 bases had no gene match. The CDR3 sequence is CASSFGTGLRTGELFF. For the CDR3, the DNA is TGTGCCAGCAGCTTTGGGACAGGGTTAAGGACCGGGGAGCTGTTTTTT. The full variable domain, its missing parts supplied by reference TRBV5-5 and TRBJ2-2, is DAGVTQSPTHLIKTRGQQVTLRCSPISGHKSVSWYQQVLGQGPQFIFQYYEKEERGRGNFPDRFSARQFPNYSSELNVNALLLGDSALYLCASSFGTGLRTGELFFGEGSRLTVL.

The chain couples TRBV5-1 to TRBJ2-2; D is ambiguous. The germline V gene has CDR1 SGHRS and CDR2 YFSETQ. Trimming removed 0 bases from V and 1 base from J, with 4 bases in between. The CDR3 runs 14 residues. This chain's CDR3 is CASSLGRNTGELFF. For the CDR3, the DNA is TGCGCCAGCAGCTTGGGAAGGAACACCGGGGAGCTGTTTTTT.

The rearrangement links TRBV6-5 to TRBJ2-3; maybe TRBD2 (5 bases). Trimming took off 2 bases at V and 0 bases at J, with 12 bases between the two ends. The germline V gene has CDR1 MNHEY and CDR2 SVGAGI. The CDR3 runs 16 residues. The CDR3 here is CASSYVRGRSTDTQYF. The CDR3 DNA is TGTGCCAGCAGTTACGTCCGGGGAAGAAGCACAGATACGCAGTATTTT.

The chain combines TRBV20-1 with TRBJ1-2; D unresolved. The V and J ends lost 2 bases and 7 bases respectively, with 8 bases between them. The CDR3 spans 11 residues. Germline CDR1 reads DFQATT; CDR2 reads SNEGSKA (reference sequence). CDR3 coding DNA: TGCAGTGCTAGATTCAGTCTTGGCTACACCTTC. Protein: CSARFSLGYTF.

This rearrangement joins TRBV6-6 to TRBJ1-3; D is ambiguous. The germline V and J ends were trimmed by 0 bases and 0 bases, with 6 bases remaining between them. This CDR3 spans 15 amino acids. Germline CDR1 reads MNHNY; CDR2 reads SVGAGI (reference sequence). The chain's CDR3 is CASSYSEISGNTIYF. CDR3 sequence (DNA): TGTGCCAGCAGTTACTCGGAGATCTCTGGAAACACCATATATTTT.

CDR3 nucleotide sequence: TGTGCCAGCAGCTTAGCGCGGGCAGGGGGCGACAATGAGCAGTTCTTC. As protein: CASSLARAGGDNEQFF. This chain connects TRBV7-8 to TRBJ2-1; 8 bases align to TRBD1. This CDR3 has 16 residues. CDR1 and CDR2 from the germline V gene are SGHVS and FQNEAQ. Losses at the gene ends were 0 bases for V and 5 bases for J; bases not matched to a gene: 6.

The rearrangement joins TRBV5-1 to TRBJ2-3; 8 bases fit TRBD2. V trimming: 3 bases; J trimming: 3 bases; junction bases outside the gene matches: 3. The CDR3 totals 14 residues. CDR1 and CDR2 (germline): SGHRS, YFSETQ. Here the CDR3 reads CASSSGGKTDTQYF. CDR3 DNA: TGCGCCAGCAGCTCGGGGGGGAAGACAGATACGCAGTATTTT.

This clone was observed once. The rearrangement uses TRBV5-6 and TRBJ2-3; possibly TRBD1 or TRBD2 for D (5 bases each). Germline V CDR1 and CDR2: SGHDT, YYEEEE. Trimming removed 2 bases from V and 3 bases from J, with 13 bases in between. The CDR3 is 15 amino acids. The CDR3 reads CASSFDMGVTDTQYF. Written as DNA, the CDR3 is TGTGCCAGCAGCTTTGATATGGGGGTTACAGATACGCAGTATTTT.

Concerning this clone: A read error may account for a junction end that differs from germline. The gene calls are TRBV5-4 and TRBJ2-5; TRBD2 matches at 7 bases. CDR1 is SGHNT, CDR2 YYREEE, per germline (reference sequence). The CDR3 is 17 residues long. The CDR3 loop is CASSPEVAGRGREIQYF. The DNA of the CDR3 is TGTGCCAGCAGCCCGGAGGTGGCAGGGCGGGGGAGGGAGATCCAGTACTTC.

The rearrangement joins TRBV4-2 to TRBJ1-2; D call uncertain. The length of the CDR3 is 14 residues. CDR1 is LGHNA, CDR2 YNFKEQ, per germline. V lost 5 bases to trimming and J lost 4 bases, with 14 bases between them. CDR3 protein: CASSLFGGSYGYTF. CDR3 DNA: TGTGCCAGCAGCTTGTTTGGAGGAAGCTATGGCTACACCTTC.

The chain uses TRBV7-8 and TRBJ2-1, with TRBD1 as a possible D gene (5 bases). The V and J ends lost 5 bases and 1 base respectively, with 12 bases between them. The CDR3 extends over 15 amino acids. CDR1 SGHVS and CDR2 FQNEAQ come from the germline V gene. The chain's CDR3 is CASSPSRDSYNEQFF. Written as DNA, the CDR3 is TGTGCCAGCAGCCCCTCCAGGGATTCCTACAATGAGCAGTTCTTC. The variable domain in full, with the rest retrieved from reference TRBV7-8 and TRBJ2-1, is GAGVSQSPRYKVAKRGQDVALRCDPISGHVSLFWYQQALGQGPEFLTYFQNEAQLDKSGLPSDRFFAERPEGSVSTLKIQRTQQEDSAVYLCASSPSRDSYNEQFFGPGTRLTVL.

V gene TRBV4-1 combines with J gene TRBJ1-1; D ambiguous. The CDR3 is 15 residues long. Trimming stripped 0 bases from V and 2 bases from J, with 10 bases between. Germline-derived CDR1 and CDR2 are MGHRA and YSYEKL. CDR3 loop: CASSQEAAFNTEAFF. As DNA, the CDR3 is TGCGCCAGCAGCCAAGAGGCGGCCTTTAACACTGAAGCTTTCTTT.

The genes are TRBV21-1 and TRBJ1-6; the table calls TRBD1, which could not be checked here. TRBV21-1 is described as a pseudogene. This CDR3 has 16 residues. CDR3 nucleotide sequence: TGTGCCAGCAGTCTCCCTAGGGGCAGTAATAATTCACCCCTCCACTTT. Encoded protein: CASSLPRGSNNSPLHF.

The V gene is TRBV6-6, the J gene TRBJ1-2, with 7 bases that match TRBD1. Germline V gene lookup returns CDR1 MNHNY and CDR2 SVGAGI (reference sequence). The CDR3 consists of 12 residues. V trimming: 8 bases; J trimming: 4 bases; junction bases outside the gene matches: 4. The CDR3 coding sequence is TGTGCCAGCGGGGAGGGGGCCTATGGCTACACCTTC. Protein product: CASGEGAYGYTF.

The table lists this clone with a count of one. The CDR3 here is CASSPGTHQGTIYF. For the CDR3, the DNA is TGTGCCAGCAGCCCTGGGACCCACCAAGGCACCATATATTTT. V and J are TRBV11-2 and TRBJ1-3; D possibly corresponds to TRBD1 (5 bases). There are 14 residues in the CDR3. Germline V gives CDR1 SGHAT, CDR2 FQNNGV. V was cut by 5 bases and J by 9 bases, with 17 bases left in between.